This TCR beta chain came from a study of CD8+ T cells in alopecia areata. Study results and caveats: Lesional scalp, especially alopecia totalis/universalis, showed higher clonality than normal scalp.

This clone was detected only a few times. What it binds is unknown. The V gene lost 3 bases and the J gene lost 5 bases, with 7 bases spanning the gap. This CDR3 has 12 residues. Germline V gene data show CDR1 as SGHNT and CDR2 as YENEEA. Treatment defined: oral pan-JAK inhibitor, 5-10 mg twice daily. RNA extraction and reverse transcription yielded cDNA as sequencing template. Data came from immunoSEQ multiplex PCR; TCRdb stores just in-frame clones and leaves some out. The sample yields approximately 160,000 clones, approximately 60% seen once. The source is a human donor with alopecia areata. This sequence joins TRBV11-3 and TRBJ2-5; D is ambiguous. Sequences were derived from CD4+ T cells sorted from blood, sampled at week 24, from a patient treated with tofacitinib. CDR3 region: CASSLGRETQYF. The DNA for the CDR3 is TGTGCCAGCAGCTTGGGTCGCGAGACCCAGTACTTC.